This T cell receptor beta chain was documented in a study of post-analysis software for immune sequencing data. Findings of the study overall: Controls showed lower frequencies than patients for five or six TRBV segments, and TRBV5-6, TRBV5-1 and TRBV20-1 were among these. Compared against controls, patients with multiple sclerosis displayed significantly lower normalized Chao1 diversity.

TCR beta libraries were prepared from cDNA with unique molecular identifiers. Starting from about 1 to 10 million T cells, the study yielded 460,000 or so cDNA molecules. TCRdb called the PCR reads again in MiXCR, with one record for every CDR3 protein. The sample includes under 900,000 distinct CDR3 sequences, about 50% of them seen just once. As to this clonotype: As yet, its antigen is unknown.

CDR3 length: 16 residues. Germline CDR1 is MDHEN and CDR2 is SYDVKM. The trim removed 4 bases at V and 2 bases at J, leaving 5 bases unmatched. This rearrangement joins TRBV28 to TRBJ2-7; 13 positions match TRBD2. The receptor was isolated from a girl aged 10 to 17 with multiple sclerosis. Material for sequencing was blood. Here the CDR3 reads CASSWTGTSGAYEQYF. The DNA for the CDR3 is TGTGCCAGCAGTTGGACAGGGACTAGCGGGGCCTACGAGCAGTACTTC. Combining the CDR3 with reference TRBV28 and TRBJ2-7 gives the whole variable domain DVKVTQSSRYLVKRTGEKVFLECVQDMDHENMFWYRQDPGLGLRLIYFSYDVKMKEKGDIPEGYSVSREKKERFSLILESASTNQTSMYLCASSWTGTSGAYEQYFGPGTRLTVT.